This T cell receptor beta chain was sequenced during a study of OX40 agonist ivuxolimab in advanced cancers. This CDR3 spans 15 amino acids. Germline values: CDR1 LNHDA, CDR2 SQIVND (reference sequence). V gave up 6 bases and J gave up 4 bases, with 18 bases separating them. The table came from immunoSEQ multiplex PCR; TCRdb's copy has only in-frame clones and leaves some out. The data show tens of thousands of clones, with over 80% seen just once and about 4.3% held by the top ten. This TCR was sampled from an adult with an advanced solid tumor such as melanoma, head and neck, liver or kidney cancer. The material was CD4+ or CD8+ T cells sorted from blood, obtained in a trial of the OX40 agonist ivuxolimab. This sequence joins TRBV19 and TRBJ1-2, with D maybe TRBD1 (5 bases). In nucleotides, the CDR3 is TGTGCCAGTAGGACTGCGGGACCCCTAGGCTATGGCTACACCTTC. Its translation: CASRTAGPLGYGYTF.